This T cell receptor (beta chain) was obtained from a study of blood T cell repertoires in COVID-19. Details on this clone: The sample carries other DNA sequences with the same CDR3.

Only in-frame clones appear in the TCRdb table, and some are missing; sequencing was by immunoSEQ multiplex PCR. The data contain some 190,000 clones, approximately 86% of them singletons. CDR3 size: 16 residues. After removal of 4 bases from V and 4 bases from J, the junction contained 6 bases not matched to a gene. Germline V gene sequence: CDR1 SGHNT, CDR2 YYREEE (reference sequence). This chain joins TRBV5-4 and TRBJ2-1; 12 positions agree with TRBD2. This receptor was obtained from an elderly woman with active or convalescent COVID-19. Sequenced sample: peripheral blood. The CDR3 coding sequence is TGTGCCAGCAGCCCTCGGACTAGCGGGATTTACAATGAGCAGTTCTTC. Its translation is CASSPRTSGIYNEQFF.